This T cell receptor beta chain was recovered during a study of shared clonotypes between healthy human individuals. Assay: immunoSEQ multiplex PCR; the TCRdb copy retains only in-frame clones and omits some. The sample yields 850,000 to 1,200,000 clones, roughly 80% seen once. The junction had 7 bases not matched to a gene; V was cut back by 5 bases and J by 4 bases. Germline V gives CDR1 MNHEY, CDR2 SMNVEV (reference sequence). This CDR3 is built from 15 residues. Comment on this clone: Its antigen is still unknown.

Study findings and constraints: Generation probabilities of non-shared clonotypes were lower (relative to those shared by all four donors).

V gene TRBV27 combines with J gene TRBJ2-3; 9 bases align to TRBD2. This sequence was found in a man aged 18 to 29 in good health. What was sequenced was memory CD4+ T cells sorted from blood. Indicated subset: CD45RA-negative fraction. The CDR3 loop reads CASSLISGRPDTQYF. The CDR3 DNA reads TGTGCCAGCAGTCTCATTAGCGGGAGACCAGATACGCAGTATTTT.